This TCR beta chain was retrieved from a study of CD8 T cells in ankylosing spondylitis. General study points: A TCR beta motif of several highly homologous variants appeared characteristic of ankylosing spondylitis blood. In peripheral blood, disease-linked CD8+ clones occurred at relatively low frequencies. In ankylosing spondylitis patients, matched synovial fluid reportedly showed significant enrichment of disease-linked clones.

The CDR3 has 15 residues. V was clipped by 6 bases and J by 2 bases; unmatched bases: 7. CDR1 is KGHSH and CDR2 is LQKENI in the germline V gene. Researchers built TCR beta libraries using quantitative 5'-RACE with molecular barcodes. One entry per CDR3 protein results from TCRdb running MiXCR on the 5' RACE reads. The table records a few hundred thousand distinct CDR3 sequences, 20% to 25% of them present only once. As to this clonotype: Its antigen is not identified.

This sequence joins TRBV18 and TRBJ1-5; TRBD1 aligns across 7 bases. The sample taken for sequencing was blood, either unsorted or a sorted T cell fraction (not recorded which). This TCR derives from a male donor with ankylosing spondylitis. The CDR3: CASSPNRGGNQPQHF. The CDR3 nucleotides are TGTGCCAGCTCGCCCAACAGGGGCGGCAATCAGCCCCAGCATTTT.